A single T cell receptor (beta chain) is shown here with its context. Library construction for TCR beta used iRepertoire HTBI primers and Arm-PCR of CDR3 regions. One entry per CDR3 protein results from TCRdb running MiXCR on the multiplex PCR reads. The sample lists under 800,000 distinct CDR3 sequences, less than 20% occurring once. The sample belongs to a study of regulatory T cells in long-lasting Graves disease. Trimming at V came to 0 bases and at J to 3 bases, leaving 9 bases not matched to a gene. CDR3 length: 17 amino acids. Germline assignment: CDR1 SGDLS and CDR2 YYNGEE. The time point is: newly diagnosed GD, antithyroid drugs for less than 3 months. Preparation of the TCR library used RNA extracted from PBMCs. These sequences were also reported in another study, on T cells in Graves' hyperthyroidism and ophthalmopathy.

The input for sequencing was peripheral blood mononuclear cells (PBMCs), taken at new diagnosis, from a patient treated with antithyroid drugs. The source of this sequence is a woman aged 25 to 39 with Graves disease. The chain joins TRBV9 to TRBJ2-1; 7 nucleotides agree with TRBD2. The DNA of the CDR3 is TGTGCCAGCAGCGTAGGAAGGACTAGTCGGGACTACAATGAGCAGTTCTTC. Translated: CASSVGRTSRDYNEQFF.